Following are 26 T cell receptor beta chains from one sample sequenced in a study of CD8 T cells in ankylosing spondylitis. From the 5' RACE reads, TCRdb called clonotypes with MiXCR, one entry per CDR3 protein. This sample yields 250,000 to 300,000 distinct CDR3 sequences, of which roughly 20% are seen a single time; about 8% belongs to the top ten. Sequenced material: blood, either unsorted or a sorted T cell fraction (not recorded which). Receptors were obtained from a male donor with ankylosing spondylitis or in good health (not recorded which).

This clonotype has at least ten counts. The genes are TRBV14 and TRBJ2-1, with 7 bases aligning to TRBD2. Per germline, CDR1 SGHDN and CDR2 FVKESK. V gave up 0 bases and J gave up 4 bases; unmatched junction bases: 9. This CDR3 has 17 residues. CDR3 in DNA: TGTGCCAGCAGCCAAGATCTAGGAAGCGGGACTTACAATGAGCAGTTCTTC. This codes for CASSQDLGSGTYNEQFF.

V and J are TRBV9 and TRBJ2-5, with D possibly being TRBD1 (5 bases). Per germline, CDR1 SGDLS and CDR2 YYNGEE. The CDR3 has 14 amino acids. V was trimmed by 3 bases and J by 5 bases, leaving 14 bases between them. CDR3 bases: TGTGCCAGCAGCGGCCGGACAACAGGCGAGACCCAGTACTTC. It codes for CASSGRTTGETQYF.

In its sample, this clonotype was seen a few times. The CDR3 DNA follows: TGCGCCAGCAGCTTGGCCCCCGAGGACAGTTACGAGCAGTACGTC. Its protein product is CASSLAPEDSYEQYV. The chain joins TRBV5-1 to TRBJ2-7; TRBD1 might be the D (6 bases). The CDR3 is 15 amino acids. CDR1 SGHRS and CDR2 YFSETQ come from the germline V gene. V was cut by 0 bases and J by 4 bases, with 14 bases left in between.

This chain connects TRBV11-2 to TRBJ2-1, with D perhaps TRBD1 or TRBD2 (5 bases each). Germline values: CDR1 SGHAT, CDR2 FQNNGV. This CDR3 spans 15 amino acids. Trimming removed 1 base at V and 8 bases at J, with 15 bases between. CDR3 protein: CASSLVGRGGDEQFF. The CDR3 region has the DNA TGTGCCAGCAGCTTAGTGGGACGCGGAGGCGATGAGCAGTTCTTC.

The rearrangement joins TRBV6-1 to TRBJ1-4; possible D gene TRBD1, 5 bases. This CDR3 spans 15 amino acids. CDR1 is MNHNS and CDR2 is SASEGT in the germline V gene. V was pared by 6 bases and J by 0 bases, with 11 bases between. Written as DNA, the CDR3 is TGTGCCAGCAGGCCCTGGGGGGCAACTAATGAAAAACTGTTTTTT. This codes for CASRPWGATNEKLFF.

The V gene is TRBV6-2 or TRBV6-3, the J gene TRBJ2-2; 8 bases are shared with TRBD1. After removal of 8 bases from V and 4 bases from J, the junction contained 6 bases not matched to a gene. Germline CDR1 and CDR2: MNHEY and SVGEGT. CDR3 length: 14 amino acids. CDR3: CASRRTGTTGELFF. CDR3 coding DNA: TGTGCCAGCCGGCGGACAGGGACCACCGGGGAGCTGTTTTTT.

The table lists this clonotype with a few counts. The chain combines TRBV2 with TRBJ1-1, with 7 nucleotides matching TRBD1. The CDR3 runs 14 residues. Looked up from germline, CDR1 is SNHLY and CDR2 is FYNNEI. Trimming took 6 bases from V and 1 from J; bases not matched to a gene: 5. CDR3 DNA: TGTGCCAGCAGGGTGACAGGGTGGAACACTGAAGCTTTCTTT. Its protein is CASRVTGWNTEAFF.

Comments on this clonotype: The junction differs from germline at one of its ends, possibly a read error. The gene calls are TRBV29-1 and TRBJ2-5; D is perhaps TRBD1 (7 bases). The CDR3 covers 14 residues. Germline V gene sequence: CDR1 SQVTM, CDR2 ANQGSEA. The CDR3 here is CSVEAAGQIETQYF. In nucleotides, the CDR3 is TGCAGTGTTGAGGCGGCGGGACAGATAGAGACCCAGTACTTC.

This clonotype has only a few counts. V and J are TRBV4-2 and TRBJ1-6; D is ambiguous. The germline V and J ends were trimmed by 1 base and 8 bases, with 12 bases remaining between them. Germline CDR1 is LGHNA and CDR2 is YNFKEQ. The CDR3 consists of 15 residues. CDR3 protein: CASSQAGVEDSPLHF. CDR3 in DNA: TGTGCCAGCAGCCAAGCCGGGGTGGAGGATTCACCCCTCCACTTT.

The chain combines TRBV7-7 with TRBJ2-5; 7 bases agree with TRBD1. CDR3 length: 13 amino acids. CDR1 SSHAT and CDR2 FNYEAQ come from the germline V gene (reference sequence). J was trimmed by 3 bases and V by 5 bases; bases with no gene match: 3. CDR3 amino acids: CASSEGQKETQYF. CDR3 sequence (DNA): TGTGCCAGCAGCGAGGGACAGAAAGAGACCCAGTACTTC.

The chain recombines TRBV12-3 or TRBV12-4 with TRBJ1-2; no clear D. The CDR3 runs 13 residues. V gave up 6 bases and J gave up 8 bases, with 16 bases separating them. DNA for the CDR3: TGTGCCAGCAGCCTACTTCAGGTCCGGGGCTACACCTTC. Its translation: CASSLLQVRGYTF.

In its sample, this clonotype was seen many times. CDR3 sequence reads: CSVEFVYEQYV. As DNA, the CDR3 is TGCAGCGTTGAGTTTGTCTACGAGCAGTACGTC. V usage is TRBV29-1 and J usage is TRBJ2-7; no definite D call. From germline, CDR1 is SQVTM and CDR2 ANQGSEA. The length of the CDR3 is 11 residues. Deletions cut 3 bases from V and 3 bases from J, with 6 bases between.

The chain combines TRBV20-1 with TRBJ2-1; D may correspond to TRBD1 or TRBD2 (7 bases each). This CDR3 is 16 amino acids long. Trimming shortened V by 0 bases and J by 7 bases, and 19 bases separated the two germline ends. Germline CDR1 reads DFQATT; CDR2 reads SNEGSKA (reference sequence). CDR3 bases: TGCAGTGCTAGAGATTGGGGAGGGGGCGGAGTGAATGAGCAGTTCTTC. Translation gives CSARDWGGGGVNEQFF.

This clonotype has only one observation. The germline gene is not matched at one end of the junction; a read error may be the cause. V gene TRBV20-1 combines with J gene TRBJ1-5, with D possibly being TRBD1 (5 bases). The CDR3 consists of 16 residues. Germline CDR1 reads DFQATT; CDR2 reads SNEGSKA (reference sequence). DNA of the CDR3: TGCAGTGCTCGAGAGGGGAGTACCTATAGCAATCAGCCCCAGCATTTT. This sequence encodes CSAREGSTYSNQPQHF.

The chain uses TRBV28 and TRBJ2-5; TRBD1 is a possible D gene (5 bases). Germline assignment: CDR1 MDHEN and CDR2 SYDVKM. This CDR3 contains 15 residues. V was pared by 5 bases and J by 7 bases, with 20 bases between. DNA for the CDR3: TGTGCCAGCAGTATTCCGGTAGGACGCCAGGGGACCCAGTACTTC. Protein sequence: CASSIPVGRQGTQYF.

The table lists this clonotype with many counts. V is TRBV4-1 and J is TRBJ1-2, with 8 bases that match TRBD1. CDR3 length equals 17 residues. V trimming: 0 bases; J trimming: 8 bases; junction bases outside the gene matches: 14. The germline V gene encodes CDR1 MGHRA and CDR2 YSYEKL. The DNA for the CDR3 is TGCGCCAGCAGCCAAGATAGCCGCCTCGACAGGGGAGAAGGCTACACCTTC. Translated, it gives CASSQDSRLDRGEGYTF.

In its sample, this clonotype was seen many times. V gene TRBV11-2 combines with J gene TRBJ2-1; TRBD2 matches 8 bases. V shed 3 bases and J 4 bases; nucleotides not matched to a gene: 5. Germline values: CDR1 SGHAT, CDR2 FQNNGV. CDR3 length: 15 amino acids. The CDR3 nucleotides read TGTGCCAGCAGCTTTGGTAGCGGGATGTACAATGAGCAGTTCTTC. This translates into CASSFGSGMYNEQFF.

The J gene is TRBJ2-3, the V gene TRBV20-1; TRBD2 might be the D (5 bases). Trimming cost V 0 bases and J 10 bases, with 14 bases left between them. The CDR3 runs 13 residues. Germline assignment: CDR1 DFQATT and CDR2 SNEGSKA (reference sequence). Written as DNA, the CDR3 is TGCAGTGCTAGAGAAATTGTGGCGGGTCCGCAGTATTTT. It yields the protein CSAREIVAGPQYF.

The chain recombines TRBV27 with TRBJ1-6; possible D gene TRBD1, 5 bases. Trimming left V 4 bases short and J 7 bases short, with 11 bases between. CDR1 and CDR2 (germline): MNHEY, SMNVEV (reference sequence). CDR3 size: 14 residues. The CDR3 loop is CASSWGPGNSPLHF. In nucleotides, the CDR3 is TGTGCCAGCAGTTGGGGCCCTGGGAATTCACCCCTCCACTTT.

This clonotype came up a few times. The V gene is TRBV20-1, the J gene TRBJ1-1; maybe TRBD1 (5 bases). Germline assignment: CDR1 DFQATT and CDR2 SNEGSKA (reference sequence). CDR3 size: 14 residues. V lost 3 bases and J lost 3, with 14 bases in between. The CDR3 sequence is CSASLEGRDTEAFF. The CDR3 coding sequence is TGCAGTGCTAGCTTGGAGGGGAGGGACACTGAAGCTTTCTTT.

In this sample, this clonotype turned up many times. The rearrangement uses TRBV20-1 and TRBJ2-3; 9 nucleotides match TRBD2. This CDR3 has 13 amino acids. CDR1 is DFQATT, CDR2 SNEGSKA, per germline (reference sequence). The J segment lost 4 bases and the V segment lost 2 bases, leaving 1 base of the junction unmatched. In DNA form, the CDR3 reads TGCAGTGCTAGATTAGCGGGGGCAGATACGCAGTATTTT. Its translation is CSARLAGADTQYF.

The chain links TRBV7-9 to TRBJ1-4, with D perhaps matching TRBD1 (5 bases). The CDR3 loop spans 15 amino acids. The V end lost 0 bases, the J end lost 7 bases, and 12 bases lay between the germline ends. The germline V gene encodes CDR1 SEHNR and CDR2 FQNEAQ (reference sequence). DNA of the CDR3: TGTGCCAGCAGCTTAGCGGACATCGGGTTTGAAAAACTGTTTTTT. Translating it yields CASSLADIGFEKLFF.

Note on this clonotype: At one of its ends the junction is not consistent with the germline gene, which may arise from a read error. The chain has TRBV12-3 or TRBV12-4 and TRBJ1-1; D not resolved. The CDR3 totals 15 residues. Written as DNA, the CDR3 is TGTGCCAACAGTTTCCCCCGTTTACCGGACACTGAAGCTTTCTTT. Its translation is CANSFPRLPDTEAFF.

This chain joins TRBV15 and TRBJ2-6; D possibly matches TRBD1 or TRBD2 (6 bases each). Trimming shortened V by 4 bases and J by 5 bases, and 12 bases separated the two germline ends. The V gene's germline CDR1 is LNHNV and CDR2 YYDKDF (reference sequence). This CDR3 spans 15 amino acids. This CDR3 is CATSIQGGRANVLTF. The CDR3 DNA follows: TGTGCCACCAGCATACAGGGAGGTCGGGCCAACGTCCTGACTTTC.

This clonotype came up a few times. The gene calls are TRBV5-5 and TRBJ2-1; tentatively, D is TRBD1 (5 bases). Germline assignment: CDR1 SGHKS and CDR2 YYEKEE (reference sequence). The CDR3 loop spans 12 amino acids. Trimming stripped 4 bases from V and 9 bases from J, with 11 bases between. This CDR3 is CASSMTVGEQFF. CDR3 sequence (DNA): TGTGCCAGCAGCATGACAGTAGGTGAGCAGTTCTTC.

This clonotype has a handful of counts. V gene TRBV6-5 combines with J gene TRBJ1-1; D uncertain. Trimming pared 5 bases from V and 3 bases from J, leaving 7 bases between. Germline CDR1 MNHEY, CDR2 SVGAGI. The CDR3 has 12 amino acids. The CDR3 sequence is CASSTDYTEAFF. CDR3 sequence (DNA): TGTGCCAGCAGTACAGATTACACTGAAGCTTTCTTT.